Presented here are 21 T cell receptor beta chains from one specimen sequenced in a study of T-cell memory formation after mild COVID-19. TCRdb used MiXCR to reprocess the 5' RACE reads, holding one entry per CDR3 protein. Here the sample spans about 390,000 distinct CDR3 sequences, 16% being singletons. The sequencing input was PBMCs or a T cell subset sorted from them (not recorded which). Every receptor here comes from a man aged 18 to 29 who had mild COVID-19 (a few samples of this study predate the infection). Cell type and time point are not known.

The chain couples TRBV2 to TRBJ2-7; D unclear. The CDR3 sequence is 16 residues long. V lost 3 bases to trimming and J lost 6 bases, with 21 bases between them. The germline gives CDR1 SNHLY, CDR2 FYNNEI. The CDR3 DNA is TGTGCCAGCAGTGAGTTCGTGGAGCTCAGGCTCGGCGAGCAGTACTTC. Residues: CASSEFVELRLGEQYF.

This clonotype was counted only a few times. At one end, the junction sequence differs from germline, possibly due to a read error. CDR3 sequence (DNA): TGCGCCAGCAGCGAAGAGAGCGGATTCGTAGCTTTCTTT. This gives the protein CASSEESGFVAFF. This chain links TRBV4-3 with TRBJ1-1; unclear D gene. Germline values: CDR1 LGHNA, CDR2 YSLEER. This CDR3 spans 13 amino acids.

This clonotype was detected a few times. The V and J genes are TRBV10-3 and TRBJ1-1; D is uncertain. V was pared by 2 bases and J by 0 bases, with 10 bases between. From germline, CDR1 is ENHRY and CDR2 SYGVKD. This CDR3 has 15 amino acids. CDR3: CAISEMVAVNTEAFF. The CDR3 nucleotides are TGTGCCATCAGTGAGATGGTGGCCGTGAACACTGAAGCTTTCTTT.

The chain uses TRBV7-9 and TRBJ2-7; TRBD1 agrees at 10 bases. The length of the CDR3 is 15 residues. With 2 bases clipped from V and 3 bases from J, the junction kept 4 bases outside the gene matches. Germline V lookup: CDR1 SEHNR, CDR2 FQNEAQ (reference sequence). The CDR3 loop reads CASSLLTGGGYEQYF. The CDR3 nucleotides are TGTGCCAGCAGCTTATTGACAGGGGGCGGCTACGAGCAGTACTTC. The full variable domain, completed using reference TRBV7-9 and TRBJ2-7, is DTGVSQNPRHKITKRGQNVTFRCDPISEHNRLYWYRQTLGQGPEFLTYFQNEAQLEKSRLLSDRFSAERPKGSFSTLEIQRTEQGDSAMYLCASSLLTGGGYEQYFGPGTRLTVT.

The V and J genes are TRBV5-1 and TRBJ1-6, with D possibly being TRBD1 (5 bases). The CDR3 length is 16 residues. Trimming took 5 bases from V and 9 from J, leaving 21 bases between them. Germline assignment: CDR1 SGHRS and CDR2 YFSETQ. This CDR3 is CASREDTGTAGSPLHF. Here the CDR3 DNA reads TGCGCCAGCAGAGAGGACACCGGGACCGCGGGTTCACCCCTCCACTTT. Full variable domain (rest looked up from reference TRBV5-1 and TRBJ1-6): KAGVTQTPRYLIKTRGQQVTLSCSPISGHRSVSWYQQTPGQGLQFLFEYFSETQRNKGNFPGRFSGRQFSNSRSEMNVSTLELGDSALYLCASREDTGTAGSPLHFGNGTRLTVT.

This clonotype was seen ten or more times. The chain joins TRBV5-4 to TRBJ1-2; TRBD1 matches at 8 bases. J was trimmed by 7 bases and V by 4 bases; bases with no gene match: 6. Germline-derived CDR1 and CDR2 are SGHNT and YYREEE (reference sequence). This CDR3 has 13 amino acids. The CDR3 coding sequence is TGTGCCAGCAGCCTGGACAGGGAATCTGGCTACACCTTC. Translation gives CASSLDRESGYTF.

The chain employs TRBV20-1 and TRBJ2-2; 8 nucleotides agree with TRBD1. Per the germline V gene, CDR1 is DFQATT and CDR2 is SNEGSKA (reference sequence). Losses at the gene ends were 5 bases for V and 2 bases for J; bases not matched to a gene: 4. The length of the CDR3 is 14 residues. CDR3 nucleotides: TGCAGTGCTGGCGGACAGGGAAACACCGGGGAGCTGTTTTTT. Translation: CSAGGQGNTGELFF.

This clonotype was recorded at least ten times. A read error may produce the germline difference seen at one junction end. This chain links TRBV12-3 or TRBV12-4 with TRBJ2-1, with unresolved D. CDR3 size: 11 residues. CDR3 coding DNA: TGTGCCAGCAGTTTCTACGATGAGCAGTTCTTC. Protein product: CASSFYDEQFF.

CDR3 nucleotide sequence: TGTGCCAGCACAGGGGGCAGGAACTATGGCTACACCTTC. The encoded protein is CASTGGRNYGYTF. The chain is built from TRBV6-5 and TRBJ1-2, with 8 bases matching TRBD1. Germline V gene sequence: CDR1 MNHEY, CDR2 SVGAGI. J gave up 2 bases and V 7 bases, and 3 bases lay outside the gene matches. This CDR3 is built from 13 residues.

The rearrangement links TRBV7-8 to TRBJ2-2; possibly TRBD1 or TRBD2 for D (5 bases each). CDR1 SGHVS and CDR2 FQNEAQ come from the germline V gene. V gave up 7 bases and J gave up 0 bases, with 9 bases separating them. There are 14 residues in the CDR3. In nucleotides, the CDR3 is TGTGCCAGCAAAAAGGGACCGAACACCGGGGAGCTGTTTTTT. This gives the protein CASKKGPNTGELFF. Complete variable domain (other parts from reference TRBV7-8 and TRBJ2-2): GAGVSQSPRYKVAKRGQDVALRCDPISGHVSLFWYQQALGQGPEFLTYFQNEAQLDKSGLPSDRFFAERPEGSVSTLKIQRTQQEDSAVYLCASKKGPNTGELFFGEGSRLTVL.

This sequence joins TRBV28 and TRBJ2-3, with D possibly called TRBD1 or TRBD2 (5 bases each). The germline V gene encodes CDR1 MDHEN and CDR2 SYDVKM. V lost 8 bases and J lost 6, with 15 bases in between. The length of the CDR3 is 13 residues. Here the CDR3 reads CASGIRGTDTQYF. The DNA of the CDR3 is TGTGCCAGCGGCATACGAGGGACGGATACGCAGTATTTT.

About this clonotype: The junction and the germline gene differ at one end; a read error may be behind it. The V gene is TRBV11-1, the J gene TRBJ2-4; TRBD1 matches at 7 bases. The CDR3 is 11 residues long. Per the germline V gene, CDR1 is SGHAT and CDR2 is FQDESV (reference sequence). The CDR3 is CGNRGWNIQYF. CDR3 DNA sequence: TGCGGTAACAGGGGTTGGAACATTCAGTACTTC.

This CDR3 is CSVAPGRVGNYGYTF. CDR3 nucleotides: TGCAGCGTTGCCCCGGGACGGGTGGGTAACTATGGCTACACCTTC. The chain recombines TRBV29-1 with TRBJ1-2; D may be TRBD1 (5 bases). Germline V lookup: CDR1 SQVTM, CDR2 ANQGSEA. Trimming stripped 4 bases from V and 1 base from J, with 16 bases between. The CDR3 consists of 15 residues. Looking up the rest from reference TRBV29-1 and TRBJ1-2 gives the full variable domain: SAVISQKPSRDICQRGTSLTIQCQVDSQVTMMFWYRQQPGQSLTLIATANQGSEATYESGFVIDKFPISRPNLTFSTLTVSNMSPEDSSIYLCSVAPGRVGNYGYTFGSGTRLTVV.

The chain carries TRBV6-5 and TRBJ2-1, with 12 bases fitting TRBD2. The V segment lost 2 bases and the J segment 10 bases; nucleotides outside the gene matches: 6. The CDR3 spans 15 residues. Germline V gives CDR1 MNHEY, CDR2 SVGAGI. The CDR3 DNA reads as TGTGCCAGCAGTTACCGAACTAGCGGGGGGACCGAGCAGTTCTTC. It encodes CASSYRTSGGTEQFF.

This clonotype has only a few counts. V usage is TRBV9 and J usage is TRBJ2-7, with D unclear. The CDR3 totals 14 residues. V lost 0 bases to trimming and J lost 3 bases, with 10 bases between them. Germline V gives CDR1 SGDLS, CDR2 YYNGEE. CDR3 region: CASSVAPQSYEQYF. The DNA of the CDR3 is TGTGCCAGCAGCGTAGCCCCACAGAGCTACGAGCAGTACTTC.

This sequence joins TRBV12-3 or TRBV12-4 and TRBJ2-2; a possible D gene is TRBD2 (7 bases). CDR3 length: 12 amino acids. The V and J ends lost 5 bases and 11 bases respectively, with 12 bases between them. CDR3 sequence reads: CASSIGGRELFF. The CDR3 nucleotides read TGTGCCAGCAGTATCGGGGGGCGAGAGCTGTTTTTT.

The genes are TRBV7-2 and TRBJ2-2, with D tentatively TRBD1 (6 bases). Deletions cut 5 bases from V and 6 bases from J, with 13 bases between. There are 14 residues in the CDR3. Germline assignment: CDR1 SGHTA and CDR2 FQGNSA. The CDR3 sequence is CASSPQGLPGELFF. For the CDR3, the DNA is TGTGCCAGCAGCCCCCAGGGGTTACCCGGGGAGCTGTTTTTT.

This chain links TRBV27 with TRBJ2-3; D not certain. The germline CDR1 and CDR2 sequences are MNHEY and SMNVEV (reference sequence). The CDR3 covers 10 residues. The ends were cut back, 11 bases at V and 8 bases at J, with 11 bases in the middle. DNA for the CDR3: TGTGCCGCTGGCCCAAGTACGCAGTATTTT. The encoded protein is CAAGPSTQYF.

The sample holds a few counts of this clonotype. This sequence joins TRBV20-1 and TRBJ1-5; no clear D. The V gene's germline CDR1 is DFQATT and CDR2 SNEGSKA (reference sequence). CDR3 length equals 13 residues. V was pared by 0 bases and J by 5 bases, with 8 bases between. CDR3 nucleotide sequence: TGCAGTGCTAGAGACGAGGCAGATCAGCCCCAGCATTTT. Protein sequence: CSARDEADQPQHF.

This clonotype was found a few times. The rearrangement uses TRBV6-5 and TRBJ1-6; the match to TRBD1 covers 8 bases. CDR1 and CDR2 from the germline V gene are MNHEY and SVGAGI. Trimming took 0 bases from V and 10 from J; bases not matched to a gene: 11. The CDR3 spans 17 residues. In DNA form, the CDR3 reads TGTGCCAGCAGTTACTCTAGGGGACAGGCTGGGGAATCACCCCTCCACTTT. Translation: CASSYSRGQAGESPLHF.

This clonotype was picked up a small number of times. The chain recombines TRBV5-1 with TRBJ2-5; D remains ambiguous. The V end lost 3 bases, the J end lost 5 bases, and 17 bases lay between the germline ends. Germline CDR1 reads SGHRS; CDR2 reads YFSETQ. CDR3 length equals 15 residues. CDR3 amino acids: CASSSGVDRGETQYF. DNA for the CDR3: TGCGCCAGCAGCTCCGGAGTGGACCGTGGGGAGACCCAGTACTTC. Variable domain in full (rest from reference TRBV5-1 and TRBJ2-5): KAGVTQTPRYLIKTRGQQVTLSCSPISGHRSVSWYQQTPGQGLQFLFEYFSETQRNKGNFPGRFSGRQFSNSRSEMNVSTLELGDSALYLCASSSGVDRGETQYFGPGTRLLVL.